The 18 T cell receptor beta chains below come from one sample, sequenced in a study of human T cells and chemical hapten exposure. TCRdb reprocessed the RACE reads with MiXCR, giving one entry per CDR3 protein. The table lists 89,000 or so distinct CDR3 sequences, 6.5% to 8% of them singletons. Specified time point: patch test 2, 6 weeks after DPC sensitization. Treatment specified: therapeutic diphenylcyclopropenone sensitization with weekly scalp DPC. The material was whole blood, obtained in connection with sensitization to the hapten diphenylcyclopropenone (DPC). These receptors originate from a woman younger than 45 with alopecia areata. Some clones in this sample may be carry-over from other donors' samples.

This clonotype came up many times. The CDR3 nucleotides read TGTGCCAGCAGTAGACAGCCCGGAGAGACCCAGTACTTC. Translated: CASSRQPGETQYF. The V and J genes are TRBV12-3 or TRBV12-4 and TRBJ2-5; D is possibly TRBD1 (5 bases). The V gene lost 5 bases and the J gene lost 4 bases, with 11 bases spanning the gap. The CDR3 is 13 residues long.

This clonotype was detected only a few times. The conserved phenylalanine or tryptophan normally closing the CDR3 is absent here, so this likely arose from a read error. J is TRBJ1-1 and V is TRBV10-3, with D perhaps matching TRBD1 (5 bases). Germline CDR1 is ENHRY and CDR2 is SYGVKD. V lost 6 bases, J lost 1 base, and 12 bases lay in between. This CDR3 is built from 14 residues. The CDR3 sequence is CAIRLGPPNTEAFS. The CDR3 coding sequence is TGTGCCATCAGGCTGGGACCACCGAACACTGAAGCTTTCTCT.

This clonotype was picked up a small number of times. The chain links TRBV7-9 to TRBJ2-3, with 10 bases that match TRBD2. J was trimmed by 3 bases and V by 5 bases; bases with no gene match: 5. Germline CDR1 and CDR2: SEHNR and FQNEAQ (reference sequence). The CDR3 is 15 residues long. CDR3 amino acids: CASSQGTSVTDTQYF. The CDR3 DNA reads as TGTGCCAGCAGCCAGGGGACTAGCGTTACAGATACGCAGTATTTT. Looking up the rest from reference TRBV7-9 and TRBJ2-3 gives the full variable domain: DTGVSQNPRHKITKRGQNVTFRCDPISEHNRLYWYRQTLGQGPEFLTYFQNEAQLEKSRLLSDRFSAERPKGSFSTLEIQRTEQGDSAMYLCASSQGTSVTDTQYFGPGTRLTVL.

This clonotype has just a few counts. The chain employs TRBV6-1 and TRBJ2-7; D is possibly TRBD2 (6 bases). Germline CDR1 and CDR2: MNHNS and SASEGT. The CDR3 is 13 amino acids. V dropped 1 base and J dropped 5 bases, with 9 bases sitting between them. The DNA of the CDR3 is TGTGCCAGCAGTGAAGTGGGGAGGAACGAGCAGTACTTC. Translation: CASSEVGRNEQYF.

This clonotype was counted ten times or more. The chain employs TRBV10-3 and TRBJ1-2, with 7 bases matching TRBD1. The CDR3 length is 12 residues. Unmatched junction bases numbered 7, after V lost 11 bases and J lost 4 bases. Germline V gene sequence: CDR1 ENHRY, CDR2 SYGVKD. CDR3 sequence reads: CAAQGSIYGYTF. CDR3 sequence (DNA): TGTGCCGCACAGGGGTCGATCTATGGCTACACCTTC.

This clonotype has a count of ten or more. V gene TRBV6-6 combines with J gene TRBJ2-1; D possibly uses TRBD1 or TRBD2 (6 bases each). CDR3 length: 14 amino acids. Between the trimmed V and J ends, which lost 0 bases and 9 bases, there was a span of 12 bases. Germline V lookup: CDR1 MNHNY, CDR2 SVGAGI (reference sequence). The CDR3 region is CASSYSTGAAEQFF. The DNA of the CDR3 is TGTGCCAGCAGTTACTCGACGGGGGCCGCTGAGCAGTTCTTC.

The sample holds a few counts of this clonotype. The V and J genes are TRBV10-1 and TRBJ2-7, with D perhaps assigned TRBD1 or TRBD2 (6 bases each). Germline V gene sequence: CDR1 WNHNN, CDR2 SYGVQD (reference sequence). This CDR3 is built from 16 residues. Trimming pared 0 bases from V and 5 bases from J, leaving 17 bases between. CDR3 sequence (DNA): TGCGCCAGCAGTGAGTCTAGATCCCTCGGGGGCCACGAGCAGTACTTC. Translated: CASSESRSLGGHEQYF.

This clonotype was observed a handful of times. The V and J genes are TRBV3-1 and TRBJ1-3; the D is unclear. The length of the CDR3 is 13 residues. Trimming left V 4 bases short and J 9 bases short, with 13 bases between. Per the germline V gene, CDR1 is LGHDT and CDR2 is YNNKEL (reference sequence). The CDR3: CASSPDFPGTIYF. The CDR3, as DNA: TGTGCCAGCAGCCCGGACTTTCCGGGCACCATATATTTT. The full variable domain, completed using reference TRBV3-1 and TRBJ1-3, is DTAVSQTPKYLVTQMGNDKSIKCEQNLGHDTMYWYKQDSKKFLKIMFSYNNKELIINETVPNRFSPKSPDKAHLNLHINSLELGDSAVYFCASSPDFPGTIYFGEGSWLTVV.

This clonotype occurred a few times. This rearrangement joins TRBV5-1 to TRBJ2-3; 11 bases match TRBD1. This CDR3 region has 16 residues. V lost 1 base, J lost 3 bases, and 4 bases stayed unmatched. The germline CDR1 and CDR2 sequences are SGHRS and YFSETQ. The CDR3: CASSLMDRGPTDTQYF. CDR3 sequence (DNA): TGCGCCAGCAGCTTGATGGACAGGGGGCCTACAGATACGCAGTATTTT.

This clonotype appeared a few times. The V and J genes are TRBV7-9 and TRBJ2-7, with 9 positions matching TRBD1. Germline V lookup: CDR1 SEHNR, CDR2 FQNEAQ (reference sequence). The V and J ends lost 0 bases and 13 bases, in that order; junction bases with no gene match: 7. The CDR3 runs to 13 residues. The DNA for the CDR3 is TGTGCCAGCAGCTTAGCGGGACAGGGAGCTCCATACTTC. This gives the protein CASSLAGQGAPYF.

This clonotype was counted ten times or more. CDR3 region: CASSGGQTPSYNEQFF. In DNA form, the CDR3 reads TGTGCCAGCAGCGGAGGACAGACTCCCTCCTACAATGAGCAGTTCTTC. The chain uses TRBV25-1 and TRBJ2-1, with D perhaps matching TRBD1 (6 bases). CDR3 length: 16 amino acids. Trimming shortened V by 6 bases and J by 0 bases, and 15 bases separated the two germline ends. Germline V gene lookup returns CDR1 MGHDK and CDR2 SYGVNS. Filled out from reference TRBV25-1 and TRBJ2-1, the complete variable domain reads EADIYQTPRYLVIGTGKKITLECSQTMGHDKMYWYQQDPGMELHLIHYSYGVNSTEKGDLSSESTVSRIRTEHFPLTLESARPSHTSQYLCASSGGQTPSYNEQFFGPGTRLTVL.

This clonotype came up many times. V is TRBV11-3 and J is TRBJ2-7, with 8 positions matching TRBD2. This CDR3 spans 16 amino acids. Germline values: CDR1 SGHNT, CDR2 YENEEA. Trimming cost V 1 base and J 5 bases; bases outside gene matches: 10. In DNA form, the CDR3 reads TGTGCCAGCAGCTTAGGCGCCGGGACTAGTCTGCACGAGCAGTACTTC. This encodes CASSLGAGTSLHEQYF.

This chain joins TRBV18 and TRBJ2-3; 8 nucleotides agree with TRBD2. Trimming at V came to 4 bases and at J to 5 bases, leaving 8 bases not matched to a gene. The CDR3 extends over 15 amino acids. Germline CDR1 is KGHSH and CDR2 is LQKENI. This CDR3 is CASSRPGLGGDTQYF. The CDR3 bases are TGTGCCAGCTCACGCCCGGGACTAGGAGGAGATACGCAGTATTTT.

This clonotype was seen at least ten times. The DNA of the CDR3 is TGCAGTGCTAGGACTAGCGGGGGATCCGACGAGCAGTACTTC. Translated, it gives CSARTSGGSDEQYF. V usage is TRBV20-1 and J usage is TRBJ2-7; 12 bases align to TRBD2. The trim removed 3 bases at V and 5 bases at J, leaving 5 bases unmatched. The CDR3 totals 14 residues. Germline lookup yields CDR1 DFQATT and CDR2 SNEGSKA (reference sequence).

This clonotype was counted between two and nine times. V and J are TRBV27 and TRBJ1-1, with D possibly being TRBD1 (5 bases). The CDR3 runs 14 residues. The germline V and J ends were trimmed by 2 bases and 3 bases, with 10 bases remaining between them. Germline V CDR1 and CDR2: MNHEY, SMNVEV (reference sequence). CDR3 protein: CASSLQGPHTEAFF. The CDR3 DNA is TGTGCCAGCAGTTTACAGGGACCTCACACTGAAGCTTTCTTT.

This clonotype occurred many times. This chain uses TRBV27 with TRBJ1-1, with 8 nucleotides matching TRBD1. The germline CDR1 and CDR2 sequences are MNHEY and SMNVEV (reference sequence). V was pared by 5 bases and J by 4 bases, with 9 bases of the junction left unmatched. This CDR3 comprises 15 residues. In DNA form, the CDR3 reads TGTGCCAGCAGTCTCCCGGGACAGGTTGTCACTGAAGCTTTCTTT. It codes for CASSLPGQVVTEAFF.

The sample holds a few counts of this clonotype. The CDR3 loop is CASSQVTEGNRNTIYF. The CDR3 DNA reads as TGCGCCAGCAGCCAAGTTACGGAGGGGAACAGAAACACCATATATTTT. The chain joins TRBV4-1 to TRBJ1-3; TRBD1 is a possible D gene (5 bases). The V gene's germline CDR1 is MGHRA and CDR2 YSYEKL. The V end was cut by 1 base, the J end by 5 bases, with 15 bases between. The length of the CDR3 is 16 residues.

The J gene is TRBJ2-5, the V gene TRBV10-3; TRBD2 matches 14 bases. Germline assignment: CDR1 ENHRY and CDR2 SYGVKD. This CDR3 has 16 amino acids. V lost 6 bases to trimming and J lost 4 bases; unmatched junction nucleotides: 7. CDR3 loop: CAISSTSGGAGETQYF. The CDR3 DNA is TGTGCCATCAGCTCGACTAGCGGGGGGGCCGGAGAGACCCAGTACTTC.